One and the same sample provided the 22 T cell receptor beta chains below, sequenced in a study of shared clonotypes between healthy human individuals. Measured with immunoSEQ multiplex PCR; TCRdb has only the in-frame clones, and not every one. The profile shows 1,400,000 or so clones, 97% to 99% of them singletons. Sequences were obtained from naive CD4+ T cells sorted from blood. Sample subset: CD45RA+ positively selected. These receptor sequences come from a man aged 30 to 39 in good health.

The genes are TRBV5-1 and TRBJ2-1; possible D gene TRBD2, 6 bases. CDR3 length: 17 amino acids. CDR1 SGHRS and CDR2 YFSETQ come from the germline V gene. Trimming removed 2 bases from V and 0 bases from J, with 15 bases in between. The CDR3 DNA reads as TGCGCCAGCAGCTTACAAGGAGGGCCCGGCTCCTACAATGAGCAGTTCTTC. Amino acids: CASSLQGGPGSYNEQFF.

This clone was picked up one time. The rearrangement links TRBV2 to TRBJ2-1, with D hard to call. Trimming removed 4 bases at V and 1 base at J, with 11 bases between. The V gene's germline CDR1 is SNHLY and CDR2 FYNNEI. This CDR3 has 15 amino acids. The CDR3 coding sequence is TGTGCCAGCAGTGTTTCTGGTGGATCCTACAATGAGCAGTTCTTC. This translates into CASSVSGGSYNEQFF.

This chain uses TRBV27 with TRBJ2-3, with TRBD2 matching 12 bases. The germline V gene encodes CDR1 MNHEY and CDR2 SMNVEV (reference sequence). The V and J ends lost 3 bases and 6 bases, in that order; junction bases with no gene match: 7. The CDR3 spans 16 residues. CDR3 bases: TGTGCCAGCAGTTTGCTAGCGGGAGGGCCTAGGGATACGCAGTATTTT. The encoded protein is CASSLLAGGPRDTQYF.

The chain carries TRBV29-1 and TRBJ1-5; D ambiguous. CDR3 size: 13 residues. Germline-derived CDR1 and CDR2 are SQVTM and ANQGSEA. The V and J ends lost 7 bases and 0 bases respectively, with 10 bases between them. CDR3 region: CSAVIGSNQPQHF. The CDR3 nucleotides read TGCAGCGCCGTAATCGGTAGCAATCAGCCCCAGCATTTT.

This chain uses TRBV7-9 with TRBJ2-2; perhaps TRBD1 as D (6 bases). Germline values: CDR1 SEHNR, CDR2 FQNEAQ (reference sequence). Trimming took off 0 bases at V and 9 bases at J, with 11 bases between the two ends. This CDR3 has 14 residues. CDR3 nucleotides: TGTGCCAGCAGCTTAGCGCGCGACAGGAGGGAGCTGTTTTTT. It specifies CASSLARDRRELFF.

The genes are TRBV19 and TRBJ1-5; TRBD1 is a possible D gene (5 bases). The CDR3 sequence is 16 residues long. Trimming pared 7 bases from V and 5 bases from J, leaving 21 bases between. The germline CDR1 and CDR2 sequences are LNHDA and SQIVND (reference sequence). In DNA form, the CDR3 reads TGTGCCAGTACCAAGGCGGGGCAATTGCCCGATCAGCCCCAGCATTTT. Encoded protein: CASTKAGQLPDQPQHF.

This chain joins TRBV6-4 and TRBJ2-2, with 15 bases identical to TRBD2. Losses at the gene ends were 5 bases for V and 0 bases for J; bases not matched to a gene: 10. Per germline, CDR1 MRHNA and CDR2 SNTAGT. This CDR3 spans 20 amino acids. The CDR3 nucleotides read TGTGCCAGCAGTCGCACCGGGACTAGCGGGAGGAGCGCGAACACCGGGGAGCTGTTTTTT. Translated, it gives CASSRTGTSGRSANTGELFF.

V gene TRBV20-1 combines with J gene TRBJ2-1; 10 bases are shared with TRBD2. CDR3 length: 11 amino acids. V lost 4 bases and J lost 11; bases outside the gene matches: 2. Germline assignment: CDR1 DFQATT and CDR2 SNEGSKA (reference sequence). The CDR3 loop is CSAKTSGQQFF. CDR3 DNA: TGCAGTGCTAAGACTAGCGGGCAGCAGTTCTTC.

On this clone: Other DNA sequences in this sample translate to the same CDR3. V gene TRBV7-2 combines with J gene TRBJ2-3; D is undetermined. Germline V CDR1 and CDR2: SGHTA, FQGNSA. The CDR3 length is 12 residues. V was shortened by 3 bases and J by 2 bases, with 3 bases between the two germline ends. CDR3 coding DNA: TGTGCCAGCAGCTTGGACACAGATACGCAGTATTTT. This gives the protein CASSLDTDTQYF.

The chain is built from TRBV7-8 and TRBJ2-7; 7 nucleotides match TRBD2. Trimming took 5 bases from V and 5 from J; bases not matched to a gene: 21. In germline, CDR1 is SGHVS, CDR2 FQNEAQ. The CDR3 is made up of 18 amino acids. DNA of the CDR3: TGTGCCAGCAGCCTACGATTCCGGGACTACCAAAGCACCCACGAGCAGTACTTC. It encodes CASSLRFRDYQSTHEQYF.

The chain links TRBV5-4 to TRBJ2-5; D unresolved. The length of the CDR3 is 15 residues. V lost 0 bases and J 0 bases, leaving 9 bases between the germline ends. From germline, CDR1 is SGHNT and CDR2 YYREEE (reference sequence). In DNA form, the CDR3 reads TGTGCCAGCAGCTTGGGGGCAGAGTACCAAGAGACCCAGTACTTC. Its translation is CASSLGAEYQETQYF. The full variable domain, completed using reference TRBV5-4 and TRBJ2-5, is ETGVTQSPTHLIKTRGQQVTLRCSSQSGHNTVSWYQQALGQGPQFIFQYYREEENGRGNFPPRFSGLQFPNYSSELNVNALELDDSALYLCASSLGAEYQETQYFGPGTRLLVL.

This clone was observed once. The CDR3 region has the DNA TGTGCCAGTAGTAGCTTGAGAGGCGGGACAGGGGCTAACAACTATGGCTACACCTTC. The encoded protein is CASSSLRGGTGANNYGYTF. V gene TRBV19 combines with J gene TRBJ1-2; 10 bases fit TRBD1. The CDR3 contains 19 residues. Losses at the gene ends were 4 bases for V and 2 bases for J; bases not matched to a gene: 16. Germline V lookup: CDR1 LNHDA, CDR2 SQIVND (reference sequence).

In DNA form, the CDR3 reads TGTGCCTGGAATAGAATAAGTTTCTTCTATGGCTACACCTTC. This codes for CAWNRISFFYGYTF. V usage is TRBV30 and J usage is TRBJ1-2; D uncertain. Germline V lookup: CDR1 GTSNPN, CDR2 SVGIG (reference sequence). This CDR3 contains 14 residues. V lost 4 bases, J lost 4 bases, and 16 bases lay in between.

CDR3 in amino acids: CASSPPSARGLVTAGGLFF. CDR3 coding DNA: TGTGCCAGCTCACCACCGTCCGCGCGGGGACTAGTCACCGCCGGTGGGCTGTTTTTT. V gene TRBV18 combines with J gene TRBJ2-2; 8 bases match TRBD2. This CDR3 has 19 residues. V lost 0 bases, J lost 13 bases, and 22 bases stayed unmatched. Germline V CDR1 and CDR2: KGHSH, LQKENI.

J is TRBJ1-2 and V is TRBV5-1, with TRBD1 identical over 12 bases. This CDR3 has 17 residues. The germline CDR1 and CDR2 sequences are SGHRS and YFSETQ. V shed 1 base, J shed 1 base, and the junction held 5 bases outside the gene matches. CDR3 nucleotides: TGCGCCAGCAGCTTGACGGGGACAGGGGGCCGTAACTATGGCTACACCTTC. This gives the protein CASSLTGTGGRNYGYTF. Complete variable domain (other parts from reference TRBV5-1 and TRBJ1-2): KAGVTQTPRYLIKTRGQQVTLSCSPISGHRSVSWYQQTPGQGLQFLFEYFSETQRNKGNFPGRFSGRQFSNSRSEMNVSTLELGDSALYLCASSLTGTGGRNYGYTFGSGTRLTVV.

The chain recombines TRBV5-3 with TRBJ2-7; tentatively, D is TRBD1 (6 bases). TRBV5-3 is an ORF, and what it does is uncertain. V lost 0 bases to trimming and J lost 7 bases, with 20 bases between them. The CDR3 contains 16 residues. The CDR3 DNA follows: TGTGCCAGAAGCTTGGAGGGGACAAGAGTTAGTTGGGAGCAGTACTTC. Its protein is CARSLEGTRVSWEQYF.

The V and J genes are TRBV5-8 and TRBJ2-1; tentatively, D is TRBD2 (6 bases). The CDR3 has 14 residues. Germline CDR1 and CDR2: SGHTS and YDEGEE. The germline V and J ends were trimmed by 0 bases and 4 bases, with 8 bases remaining between them. CDR3 sequence reads: CASSLAGEYNEQFF. CDR3 bases: TGTGCCAGCAGCTTGGCGGGAGAGTACAATGAGCAGTTCTTC.

The chain employs TRBV2 and TRBJ2-1, with no clear D. Germline CDR1 SNHLY, CDR2 FYNNEI. The CDR3 totals 13 residues. The ends were cut back, 5 bases at V and 5 bases at J, with 10 bases in the middle. The CDR3 DNA follows: TGTGCCAGCAGTAACCCAGGAAACAATGAGCAGTTCTTC. Translated, it gives CASSNPGNNEQFF.

V gene TRBV27 combines with J gene TRBJ2-1; D is uncertain. Germline CDR1 and CDR2: MNHEY and SMNVEV (reference sequence). Trimming shortened V by 3 bases and J by 3 bases, and 9 bases separated the two germline ends. The CDR3 runs 14 residues. CDR3 nucleotide sequence: TGTGCCAGCAGTTTCGACCCCAACTACAATGAGCAGTTCTTC. Residues: CASSFDPNYNEQFF.

Points on this clone: Other DNA sequences in this specimen translate into the identical CDR3. The gene calls are TRBV19 and TRBJ1-5; the match to TRBD1 covers 8 bases. The length of the CDR3 is 14 residues. Germline assignment: CDR1 LNHDA and CDR2 SQIVND (reference sequence). With 4 bases clipped from V and 7 bases from J, the junction kept 6 bases outside the gene matches. CDR3 in amino acids: CASSTGQGGQPQHF. As DNA, the CDR3 is TGTGCCAGTAGTACAGGACAGGGCGGCCAGCCCCAGCATTTT.

V usage is TRBV18 and J usage is TRBJ2-3; no reliable D call. Germline CDR1 KGHSH, CDR2 LQKENI. The CDR3 runs 15 residues. The V end was cut by 0 bases, the J end by 1 base, with 8 bases between. The CDR3 reads CASSPPTERTDTQYF. For the CDR3, the DNA is TGTGCCAGCTCACCACCGACGGAGCGCACAGATACGCAGTATTTT. Complete variable domain (other parts from reference TRBV18 and TRBJ2-3): NAGVMQNPRHLVRRRGQEARLRCSPMKGHSHVYWYRQLPEEGLKFMVYLQKENIIDESGMPKERFSAEFPKEGPSILRIQQVVRGDSAAYFCASSPPTERTDTQYFGPGTRLTVL.

This CDR3 is CASSVASGRASFF. The CDR3 DNA follows: TGTGCCAGCAGCGTTGCTAGCGGGAGGGCCTCGTTCTTC. The genes are TRBV9 and TRBJ2-1, with TRBD2 matching 12 bases. With V trimmed by 2 bases and J by 15 bases, 6 bases remained unmatched. CDR1 and CDR2 from the germline V gene are SGDLS and YYNGEE. The CDR3 is 13 residues long.